This T cell receptor beta chain was sequenced for a study of blood T cell repertoires in COVID-19. The overall study: Spain, Italy and the United States supplied samples that represented acute and convalescent COVID-19. T cells, B-cell-depleted T cells, or PBMCs supplied cDNA or gDNA.

V lost 0 bases to trimming and J lost 1 base; unmatched junction nucleotides: 4. This CDR3 contains 18 residues. The germline gives CDR1 KGHSH, CDR2 LQKENI. The data were produced by immunoSEQ multiplex PCR, yet TCRdb's version contains in-frame clones alone and is incomplete. The sample lists 250,000 to 300,000 clones, roughly 83% occurring once. The sequencing input was peripheral blood. The TCR sequence derives from a man between 60 and 70 years old who had recovered from COVID-19. This chain links TRBV18 with TRBJ2-1, with TRBD1 matching 12 bases. CDR3 coding DNA: TGTGCCAGCTCACCACCCATGGGACAGGGGGCTTCCTACAATGAGCAGTTCTTC. Translating it yields CASSPPMGQGASYNEQFF.